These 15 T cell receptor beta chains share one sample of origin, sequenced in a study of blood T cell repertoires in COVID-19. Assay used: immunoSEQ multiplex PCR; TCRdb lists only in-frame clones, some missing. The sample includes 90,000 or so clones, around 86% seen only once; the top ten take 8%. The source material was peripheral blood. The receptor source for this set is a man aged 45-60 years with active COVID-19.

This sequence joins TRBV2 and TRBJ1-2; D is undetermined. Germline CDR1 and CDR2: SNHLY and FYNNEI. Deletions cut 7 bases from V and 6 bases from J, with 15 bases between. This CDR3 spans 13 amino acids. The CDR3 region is CASTQAPENGYTF. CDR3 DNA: TGTGCCAGCACCCAGGCCCCTGAGAATGGCTACACCTTC.

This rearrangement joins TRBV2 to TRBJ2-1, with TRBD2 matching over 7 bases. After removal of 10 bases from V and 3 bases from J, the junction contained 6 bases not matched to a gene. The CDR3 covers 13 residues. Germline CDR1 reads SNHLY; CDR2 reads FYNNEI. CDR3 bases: TGTGCCACCGGGGGGACCTACTACAATGAGCAGTTCTTC. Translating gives CATGGTYYNEQFF. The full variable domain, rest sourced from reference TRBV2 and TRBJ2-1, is EPEVTQTPSHQVTQMGQEVILRCVPISNHLYFYWYRQILGQKVEFLVSFYNNEISEKSEIFDDQFSVERPDGSNFTLKIRSTKLEDSAMYFCATGGTYYNEQFFGPGTRLTVL.

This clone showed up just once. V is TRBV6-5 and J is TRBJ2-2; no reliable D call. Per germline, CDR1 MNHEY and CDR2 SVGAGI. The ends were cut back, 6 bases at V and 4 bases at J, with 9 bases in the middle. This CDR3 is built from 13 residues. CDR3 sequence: CASRRDFTGELFF. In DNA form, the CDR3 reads TGTGCCAGCAGGAGAGACTTCACCGGGGAGCTGTTTTTT.

CDR3 region: CASSARTSGDPYEQYF. The CDR3 coding sequence is TGTGCCAGCAGCGCCAGGACTAGCGGGGACCCCTACGAGCAGTACTTC. The chain combines TRBV9 with TRBJ2-7, with 12 positions matching TRBD2. Germline CDR1 SGDLS, CDR2 YYNGEE. Trimming removed 3 bases from V and 2 bases from J; junction bases left unmatched: 6. This CDR3 is 16 amino acids long.

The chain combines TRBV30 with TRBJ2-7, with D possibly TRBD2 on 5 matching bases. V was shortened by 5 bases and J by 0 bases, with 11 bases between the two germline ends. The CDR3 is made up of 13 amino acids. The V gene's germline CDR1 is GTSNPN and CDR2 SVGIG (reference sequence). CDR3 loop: CAWSDSSSYEQYF. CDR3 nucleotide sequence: TGTGCCTGGTCGGACTCTAGCTCCTACGAGCAGTACTTC.

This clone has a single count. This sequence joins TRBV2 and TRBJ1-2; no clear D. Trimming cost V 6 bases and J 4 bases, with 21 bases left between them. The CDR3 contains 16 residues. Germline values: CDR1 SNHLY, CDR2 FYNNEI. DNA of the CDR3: TGTGCCAGCAGGGCCTTTGACGGACTCCTCGGCTATGGCTACACCTTC. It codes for CASRAFDGLLGYGYTF. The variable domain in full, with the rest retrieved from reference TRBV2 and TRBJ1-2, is EPEVTQTPSHQVTQMGQEVILRCVPISNHLYFYWYRQILGQKVEFLVSFYNNEISEKSEIFDDQFSVERPDGSNFTLKIRSTKLEDSAMYFCASRAFDGLLGYGYTFGSGTRLTVV.

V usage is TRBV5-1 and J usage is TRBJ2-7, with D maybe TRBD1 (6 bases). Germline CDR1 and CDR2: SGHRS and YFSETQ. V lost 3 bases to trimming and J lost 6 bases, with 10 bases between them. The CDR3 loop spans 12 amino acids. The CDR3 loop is CASSSQGSEQYF. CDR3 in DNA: TGCGCCAGCAGCTCACAGGGCAGCGAGCAGTACTTC.

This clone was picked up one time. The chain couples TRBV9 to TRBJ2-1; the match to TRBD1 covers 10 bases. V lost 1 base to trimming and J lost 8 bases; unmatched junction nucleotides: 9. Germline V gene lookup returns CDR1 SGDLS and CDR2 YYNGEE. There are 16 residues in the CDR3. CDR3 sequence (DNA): TGTGCCAGCAGCGTACAACCGGGACAGGGGTTCGATGAGCAGTTCTTC. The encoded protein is CASSVQPGQGFDEQFF. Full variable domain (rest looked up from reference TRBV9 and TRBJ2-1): DSGVTQTPKHLITATGQRVTLRCSPRSGDLSVYWYQQSLDQGLQFLIQYYNGEERAKGNILERFSAQQFPDLHSELNLSSLELGDSALYFCASSVQPGQGFDEQFFGPGTRLTVL.

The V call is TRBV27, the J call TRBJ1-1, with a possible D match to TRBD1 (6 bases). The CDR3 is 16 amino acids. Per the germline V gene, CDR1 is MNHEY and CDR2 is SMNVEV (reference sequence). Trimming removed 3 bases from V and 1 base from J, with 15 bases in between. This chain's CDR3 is CASSFRGANGNTEAFF. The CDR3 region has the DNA TGTGCCAGCAGTTTCCGGGGGGCAAACGGGAACACTGAAGCTTTCTTT.

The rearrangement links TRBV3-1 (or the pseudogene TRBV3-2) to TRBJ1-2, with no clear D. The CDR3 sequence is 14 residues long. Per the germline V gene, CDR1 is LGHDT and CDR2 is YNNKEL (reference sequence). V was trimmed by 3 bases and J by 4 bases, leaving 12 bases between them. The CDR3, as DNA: TGTGCCAGCAGCCACCCGGGAAGTGTCTATGGCTACACCTTC. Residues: CASSHPGSVYGYTF.

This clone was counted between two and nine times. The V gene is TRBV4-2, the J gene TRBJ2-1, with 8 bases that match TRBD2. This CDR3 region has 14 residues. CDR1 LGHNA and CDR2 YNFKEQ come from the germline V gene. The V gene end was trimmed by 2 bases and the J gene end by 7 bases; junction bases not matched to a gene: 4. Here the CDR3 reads CASSQRTGGNEQFF. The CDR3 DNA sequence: TGTGCCAGCAGCCAAAGAACGGGGGGGAATGAGCAGTTCTTC.

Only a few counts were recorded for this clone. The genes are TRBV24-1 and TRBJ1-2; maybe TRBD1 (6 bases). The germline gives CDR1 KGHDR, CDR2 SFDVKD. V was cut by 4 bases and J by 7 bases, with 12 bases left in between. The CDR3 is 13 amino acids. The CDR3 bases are TGTGCCACCAGTGACGGGGGGCTAGGTGGCTACACCTTC. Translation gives CATSDGGLGGYTF.

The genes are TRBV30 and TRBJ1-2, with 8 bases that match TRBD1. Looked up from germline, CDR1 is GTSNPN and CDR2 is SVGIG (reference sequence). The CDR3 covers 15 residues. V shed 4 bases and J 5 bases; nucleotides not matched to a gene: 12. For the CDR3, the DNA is TGTGCCTGGAAGGGCAGGGGGCGCGTTTTTTATGGCTACACCTTC. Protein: CAWKGRGRVFYGYTF. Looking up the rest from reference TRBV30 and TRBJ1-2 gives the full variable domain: SQTIHQWPATLVQPVGSPLSLECTVEGTSNPNLYWYRQAAGRGLQLLFYSVGIGQISSEVPQNLSASRPQDRQFILSSKKLLLSDSGFYLCAWKGRGRVFYGYTFGSGTRLTVV.

DNA for the CDR3: TGCAGTGCGACACAAATGGAGACCCAGTACTTC. This encodes CSATQMETQYF. V is TRBV20-1 and J is TRBJ2-5, with D unresolved. The CDR3 spans 11 residues. The V gene lost 6 bases and the J gene lost 5 bases, with 10 bases spanning the gap. CDR1 is DFQATT, CDR2 SNEGSKA, per germline (reference sequence).

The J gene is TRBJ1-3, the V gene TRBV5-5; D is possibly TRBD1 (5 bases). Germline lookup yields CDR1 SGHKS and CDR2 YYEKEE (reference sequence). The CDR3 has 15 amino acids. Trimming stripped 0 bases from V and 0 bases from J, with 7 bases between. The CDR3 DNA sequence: TGTGCCAGCAGCTTGGACAGGAGCTCTGGAAACACCATATATTTT. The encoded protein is CASSLDRSSGNTIYF.